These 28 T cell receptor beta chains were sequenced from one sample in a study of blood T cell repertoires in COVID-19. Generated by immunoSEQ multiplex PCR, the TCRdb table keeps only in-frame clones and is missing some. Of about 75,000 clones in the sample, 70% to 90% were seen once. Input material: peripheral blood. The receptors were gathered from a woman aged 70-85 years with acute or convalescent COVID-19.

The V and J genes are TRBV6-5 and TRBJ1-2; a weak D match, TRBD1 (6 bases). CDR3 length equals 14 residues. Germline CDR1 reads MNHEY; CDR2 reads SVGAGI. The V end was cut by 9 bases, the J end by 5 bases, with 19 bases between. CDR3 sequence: CASNLGDTVYGYTF. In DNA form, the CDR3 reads TGTGCCAGTAATTTAGGGGACACCGTATATGGCTACACCTTC.

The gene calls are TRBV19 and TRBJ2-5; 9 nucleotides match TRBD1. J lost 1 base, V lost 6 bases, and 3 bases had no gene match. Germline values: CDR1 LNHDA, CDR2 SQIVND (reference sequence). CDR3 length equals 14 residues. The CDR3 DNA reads TGTGCCAGTAGACTGGGACAGGGCCAAGAGACCCAGTACTTC. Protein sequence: CASRLGQGQETQYF. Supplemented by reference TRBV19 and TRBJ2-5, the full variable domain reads DGGITQSPKYLFRKEGQNVTLSCEQNLNHDAMYWYRQDPGQGLRLIYYSQIVNDFQKGDIAEGYSVSREKKESFPLTVTSAQKNPTAFYLCASRLGQGQETQYFGPGTRLLVL.

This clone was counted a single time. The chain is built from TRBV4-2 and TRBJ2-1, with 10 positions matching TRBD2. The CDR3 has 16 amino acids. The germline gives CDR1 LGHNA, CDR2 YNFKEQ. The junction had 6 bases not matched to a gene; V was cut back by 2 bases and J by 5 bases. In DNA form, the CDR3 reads TGTGCCAGCAGCCAAACCCCCGGACTAGCGGACAATGAGCAGTTCTTC. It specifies CASSQTPGLADNEQFF.

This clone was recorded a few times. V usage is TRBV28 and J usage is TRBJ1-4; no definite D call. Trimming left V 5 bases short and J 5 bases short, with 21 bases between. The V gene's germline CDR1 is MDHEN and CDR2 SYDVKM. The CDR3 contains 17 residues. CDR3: CASSLILGSAVNEKLFF. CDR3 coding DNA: TGTGCCAGCAGTCTTATCCTAGGATCGGCAGTAAATGAAAAACTGTTTTTT.

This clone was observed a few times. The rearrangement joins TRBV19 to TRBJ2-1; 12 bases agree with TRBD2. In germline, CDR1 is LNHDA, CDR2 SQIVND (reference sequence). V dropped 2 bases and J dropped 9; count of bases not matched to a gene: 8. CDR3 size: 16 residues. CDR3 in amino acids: CASSISGTSGYGEQFF. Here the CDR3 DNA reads TGTGCCAGTAGTATATCCGGGACTAGCGGGTATGGTGAGCAGTTCTTC.

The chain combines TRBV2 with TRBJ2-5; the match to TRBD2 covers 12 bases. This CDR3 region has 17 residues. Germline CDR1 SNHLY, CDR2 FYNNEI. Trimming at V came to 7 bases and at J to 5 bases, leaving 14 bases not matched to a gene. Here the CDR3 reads CASTRGSSGGAGETQYF. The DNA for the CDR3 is TGTGCCAGCACCCGGGGTTCTAGCGGGGGGGCTGGGGAGACCCAGTACTTC.

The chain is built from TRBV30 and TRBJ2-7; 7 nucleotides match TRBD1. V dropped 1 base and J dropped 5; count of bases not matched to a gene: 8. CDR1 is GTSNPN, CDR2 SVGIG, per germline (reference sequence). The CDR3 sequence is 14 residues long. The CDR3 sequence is CAWSEPGQYHEQYF. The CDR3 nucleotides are TGTGCCTGGAGTGAACCGGGACAGTACCACGAGCAGTACTTC.

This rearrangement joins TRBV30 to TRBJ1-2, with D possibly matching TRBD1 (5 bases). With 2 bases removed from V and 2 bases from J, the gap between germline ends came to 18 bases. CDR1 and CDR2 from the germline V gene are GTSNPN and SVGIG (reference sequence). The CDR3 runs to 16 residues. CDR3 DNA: TGTGCCTGGAGTTTTCAGACAGCTACAGAGAACTATGGCTACACCTTC. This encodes CAWSFQTATENYGYTF.

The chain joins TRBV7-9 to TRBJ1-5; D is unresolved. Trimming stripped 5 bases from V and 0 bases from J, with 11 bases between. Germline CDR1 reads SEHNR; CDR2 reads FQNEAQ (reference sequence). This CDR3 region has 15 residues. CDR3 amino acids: CASSLPGASNQPQHF. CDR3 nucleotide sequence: TGTGCCAGCAGCCTACCCGGTGCTAGCAATCAGCCCCAGCATTTT.

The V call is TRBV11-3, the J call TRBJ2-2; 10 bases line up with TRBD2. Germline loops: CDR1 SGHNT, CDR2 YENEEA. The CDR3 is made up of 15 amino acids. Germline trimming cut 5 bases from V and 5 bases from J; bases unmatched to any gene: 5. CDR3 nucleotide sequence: TGTGCCAGCAGCCCCAGGACTAGCGGTACCGGGGAGCTGTTTTTT. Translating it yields CASSPRTSGTGELFF.

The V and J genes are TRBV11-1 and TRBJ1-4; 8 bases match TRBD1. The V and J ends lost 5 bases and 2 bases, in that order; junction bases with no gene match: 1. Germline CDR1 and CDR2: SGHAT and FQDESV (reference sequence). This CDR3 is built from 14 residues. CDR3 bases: TGTGCCAGCAGCAACAGGGGGACTAATGAAAAACTGTTTTTT. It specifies CASSNRGTNEKLFF. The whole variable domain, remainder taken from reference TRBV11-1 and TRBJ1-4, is EAEVAQSPRYKITEKSQAVAFWCDPISGHATLYWYRQILGQGPELLVQFQDESVVDDSQLPKDRFSAERLKGVDSTLKIQPAELGDSAMYLCASSNRGTNEKLFFGSGTQLSVL.

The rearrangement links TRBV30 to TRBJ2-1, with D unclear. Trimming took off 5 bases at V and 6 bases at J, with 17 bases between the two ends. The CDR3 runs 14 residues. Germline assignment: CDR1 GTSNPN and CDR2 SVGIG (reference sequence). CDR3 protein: CAWAQTLLINEQFF. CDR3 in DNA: TGTGCCTGGGCACAGACCTTATTAATCAATGAGCAGTTCTTC.

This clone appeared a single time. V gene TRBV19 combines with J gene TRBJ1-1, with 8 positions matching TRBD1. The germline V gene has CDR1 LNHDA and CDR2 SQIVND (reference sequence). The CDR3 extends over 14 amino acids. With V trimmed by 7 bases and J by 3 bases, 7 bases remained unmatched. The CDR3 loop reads CASNPQGVDTEAFF. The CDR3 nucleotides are TGTGCCAGTAACCCACAGGGGGTCGACACTGAAGCTTTCTTT.

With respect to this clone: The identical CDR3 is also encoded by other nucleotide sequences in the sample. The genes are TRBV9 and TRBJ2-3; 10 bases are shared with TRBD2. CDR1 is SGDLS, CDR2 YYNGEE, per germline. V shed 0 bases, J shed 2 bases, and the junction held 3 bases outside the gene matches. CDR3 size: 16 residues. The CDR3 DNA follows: TGTGCCAGCAGCGTAGCTAGCGGGGGCCCCACAGATACGCAGTATTTT. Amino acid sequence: CASSVASGGPTDTQYF.

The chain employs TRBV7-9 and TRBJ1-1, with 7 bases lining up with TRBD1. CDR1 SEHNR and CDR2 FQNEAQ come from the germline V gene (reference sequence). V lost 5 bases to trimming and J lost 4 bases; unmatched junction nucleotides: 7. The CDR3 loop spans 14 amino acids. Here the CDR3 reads CASSVHRGGTEAFF. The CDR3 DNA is TGTGCCAGCAGCGTTCACAGGGGCGGCACTGAAGCTTTCTTT.

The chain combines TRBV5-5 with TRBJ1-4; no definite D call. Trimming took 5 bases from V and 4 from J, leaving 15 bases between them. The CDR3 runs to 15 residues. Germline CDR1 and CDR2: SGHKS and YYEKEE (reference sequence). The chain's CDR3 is CASSLIPQNNEKLFF. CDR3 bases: TGTGCCAGCAGTTTGATCCCACAGAATAATGAAAAACTGTTTTTT. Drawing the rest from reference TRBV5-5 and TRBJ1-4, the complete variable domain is DAGVTQSPTHLIKTRGQQVTLRCSPISGHKSVSWYQQVLGQGPQFIFQYYEKEERGRGNFPDRFSARQFPNYSSELNVNALLLGDSALYLCASSLIPQNNEKLFFGSGTQLSVL.

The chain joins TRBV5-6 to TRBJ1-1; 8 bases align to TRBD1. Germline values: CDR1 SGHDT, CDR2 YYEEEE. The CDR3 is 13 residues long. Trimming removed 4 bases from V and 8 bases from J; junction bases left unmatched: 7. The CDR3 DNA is TGTGCCAGCAGCACTACGGACAGGGTCGAAGCTTTCTTT. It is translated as CASSTTDRVEAFF.

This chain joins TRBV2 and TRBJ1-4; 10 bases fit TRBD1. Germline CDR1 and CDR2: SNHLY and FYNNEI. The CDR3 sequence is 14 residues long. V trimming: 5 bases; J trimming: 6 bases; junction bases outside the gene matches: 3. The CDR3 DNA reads TGTGCCAGCAGTTCGGACAGGGGGTATGAAAAACTGTTTTTT. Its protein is CASSSDRGYEKLFF.

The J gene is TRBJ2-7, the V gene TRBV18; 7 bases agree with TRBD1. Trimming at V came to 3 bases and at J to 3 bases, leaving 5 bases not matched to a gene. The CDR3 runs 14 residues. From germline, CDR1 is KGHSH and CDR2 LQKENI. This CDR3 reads CASSPSGQHYEQYF. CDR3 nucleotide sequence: TGTGCCAGCTCACCCTCGGGACAGCACTACGAGCAGTACTTC.

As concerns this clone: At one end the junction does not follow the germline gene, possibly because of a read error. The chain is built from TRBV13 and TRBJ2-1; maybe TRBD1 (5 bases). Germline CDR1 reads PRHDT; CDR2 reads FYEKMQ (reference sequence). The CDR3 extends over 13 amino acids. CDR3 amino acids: CASCLGGAREQFF. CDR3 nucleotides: TGTGCCAGCTGCTTAGGTGGGGCTCGGGAGCAGTTCTTC.

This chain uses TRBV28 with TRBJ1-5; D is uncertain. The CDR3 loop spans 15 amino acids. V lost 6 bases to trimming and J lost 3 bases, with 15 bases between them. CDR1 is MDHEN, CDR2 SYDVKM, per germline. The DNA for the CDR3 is TGTGCCAGCAGCCTTCATGGCAGGTTCAATCAGCCCCAGCATTTT. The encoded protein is CASSLHGRFNQPQHF. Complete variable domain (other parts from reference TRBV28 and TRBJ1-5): DVKVTQSSRYLVKRTGEKVFLECVQDMDHENMFWYRQDPGLGLRLIYFSYDVKMKEKGDIPEGYSVSREKKERFSLILESASTNQTSMYLCASSLHGRFNQPQHFGDGTRLSIL.

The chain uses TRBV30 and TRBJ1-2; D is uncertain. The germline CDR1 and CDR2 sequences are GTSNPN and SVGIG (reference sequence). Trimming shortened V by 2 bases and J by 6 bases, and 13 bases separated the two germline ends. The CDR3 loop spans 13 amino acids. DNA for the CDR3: TGTGCCTGGAGTACCGCTAAGAGGGATGGCTACACCTTC. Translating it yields CAWSTAKRDGYTF.

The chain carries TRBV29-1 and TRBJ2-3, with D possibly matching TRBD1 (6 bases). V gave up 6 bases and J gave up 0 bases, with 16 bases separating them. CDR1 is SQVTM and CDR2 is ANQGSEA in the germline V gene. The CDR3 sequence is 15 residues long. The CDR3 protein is CSVGASQISTDTQYF. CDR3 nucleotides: TGCAGCGTGGGGGCCTCACAGATCAGCACAGATACGCAGTATTTT.

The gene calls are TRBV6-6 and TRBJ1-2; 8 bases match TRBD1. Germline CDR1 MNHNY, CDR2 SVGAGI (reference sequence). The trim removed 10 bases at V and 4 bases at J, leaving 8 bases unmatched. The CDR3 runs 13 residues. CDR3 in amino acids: CATLGGTGYGYTF. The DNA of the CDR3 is TGTGCCACCTTAGGCGGGACAGGCTATGGCTACACCTTC.

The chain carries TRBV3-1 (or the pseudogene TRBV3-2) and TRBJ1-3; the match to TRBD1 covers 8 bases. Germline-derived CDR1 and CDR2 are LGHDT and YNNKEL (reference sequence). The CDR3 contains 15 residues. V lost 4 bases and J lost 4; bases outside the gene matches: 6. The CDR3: CASSPRQGIGNTIYF. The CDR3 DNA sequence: TGTGCCAGCAGCCCACGACAGGGGATCGGAAACACCATATATTTT.

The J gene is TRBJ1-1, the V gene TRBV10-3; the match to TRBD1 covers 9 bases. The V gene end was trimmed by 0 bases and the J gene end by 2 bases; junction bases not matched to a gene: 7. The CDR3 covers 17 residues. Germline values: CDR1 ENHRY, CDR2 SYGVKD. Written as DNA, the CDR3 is TGTGCCATCAGTGAGTCAGGACAGGGGAGGGGTAACACTGAAGCTTTCTTT. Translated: CAISESGQGRGNTEAFF.

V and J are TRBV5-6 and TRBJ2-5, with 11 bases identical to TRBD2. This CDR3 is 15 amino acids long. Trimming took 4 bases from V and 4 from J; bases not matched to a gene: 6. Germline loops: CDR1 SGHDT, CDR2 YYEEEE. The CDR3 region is CASSRSGGALETQYF. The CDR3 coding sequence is TGTGCCAGCAGCCGTAGCGGGGGGGCCTTAGAGACCCAGTACTTC.

In nucleotides, the CDR3 is TGTGCCACCAGCCTGGGGACCCCGGGGGGAAATACCCAGTACTTC. Its protein is CATSLGTPGGNTQYF. The V and J genes are TRBV15 and TRBJ2-5; TRBD2 matches at 7 bases. This CDR3 has 15 residues. Per the germline V gene, CDR1 is LNHNV and CDR2 is YYDKDF (reference sequence). V trimming: 5 bases; J trimming: 8 bases; junction bases outside the gene matches: 14.